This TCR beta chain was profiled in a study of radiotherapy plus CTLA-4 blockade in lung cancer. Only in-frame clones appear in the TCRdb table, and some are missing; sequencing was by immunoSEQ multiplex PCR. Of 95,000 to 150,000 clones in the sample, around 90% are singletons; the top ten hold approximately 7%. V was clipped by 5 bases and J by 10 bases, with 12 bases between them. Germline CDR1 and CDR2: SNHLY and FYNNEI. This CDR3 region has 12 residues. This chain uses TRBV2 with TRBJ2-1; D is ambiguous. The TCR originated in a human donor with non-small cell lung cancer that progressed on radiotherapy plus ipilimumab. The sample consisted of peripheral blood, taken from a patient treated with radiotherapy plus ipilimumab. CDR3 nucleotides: TGTGCCAGCAGTAACCTGTTGGGAGAGCAGTTCTTC. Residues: CASSNLLGEQFF. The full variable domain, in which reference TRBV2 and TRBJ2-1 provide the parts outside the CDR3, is EPEVTQTPSHQVTQMGQEVILRCVPISNHLYFYWYRQILGQKVEFLVSFYNNEISEKSEIFDDQFSVERPDGSNFTLKIRSTKLEDSAMYFCASSNLLGEQFFGPGTRLTVL.